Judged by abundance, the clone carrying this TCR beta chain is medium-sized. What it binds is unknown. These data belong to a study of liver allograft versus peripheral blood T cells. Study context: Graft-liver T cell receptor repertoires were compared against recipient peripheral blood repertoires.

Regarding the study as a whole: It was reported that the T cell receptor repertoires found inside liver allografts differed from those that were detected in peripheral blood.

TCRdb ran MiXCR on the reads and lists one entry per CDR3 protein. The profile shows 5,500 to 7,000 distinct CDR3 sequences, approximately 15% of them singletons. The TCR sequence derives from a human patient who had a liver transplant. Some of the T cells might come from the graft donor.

CDR3 residues: CASRKGLSGANVLTF. DNA of the CDR3: TGTGCCAGCAGAAAGGGACTGTCAGGGGCCAACGTCCTGACTTTC. V and J are TRBV6-5 and TRBJ2-6, with D perhaps TRBD2 (6 bases). Per germline, CDR1 MNHEY and CDR2 SVGAGI. V lost 6 bases, J lost 4 bases, and 13 bases lay in between. CDR3 length equals 15 residues.